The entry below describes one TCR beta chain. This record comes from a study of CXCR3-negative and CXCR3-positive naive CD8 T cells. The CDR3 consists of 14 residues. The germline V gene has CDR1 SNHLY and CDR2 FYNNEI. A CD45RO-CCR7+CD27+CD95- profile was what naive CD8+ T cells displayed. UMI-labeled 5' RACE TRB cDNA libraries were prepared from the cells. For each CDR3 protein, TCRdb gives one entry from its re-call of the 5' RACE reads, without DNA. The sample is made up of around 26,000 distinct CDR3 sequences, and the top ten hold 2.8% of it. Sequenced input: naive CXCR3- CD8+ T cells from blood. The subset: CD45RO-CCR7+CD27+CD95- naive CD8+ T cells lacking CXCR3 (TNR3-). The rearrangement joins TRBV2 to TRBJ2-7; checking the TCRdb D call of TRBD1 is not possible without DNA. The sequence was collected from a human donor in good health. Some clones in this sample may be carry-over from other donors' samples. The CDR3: CASSESSGSGEQYF.